A selection of T cell receptor beta chains follows, all from one sample in a study of identical twins. TCRdb re-called the 5' RACE reads through MiXCR, storing one row per CDR3 protein. Here the sample spans 200,000 to 300,000 distinct CDR3 sequences, 7.5% being singletons. The same specimen was also included in a second study, on yellow fever vaccine responses in identical twins.

Sequenced material: CD8+ T cells sorted from blood. These receptors were obtained from a woman between 18 and 29 years old in good health. CDR3s include the opening cysteine and the closing phenylalanine or tryptophan. Fields, in order: D gene, J gene, clone size, V gene, CDR3 protein, CDR3 DNA. D genes are given only for firm matches. Clone size is stated in some rows and not others, as once, few, many or a class when expanded.

d_gene: TRBD1; j_gene: TRBJ2-1; abundance: many; v_gene: TRBV28; CDR3aa: CASSATGGDEQFF; CDR3nt: TGTGCCAGCAGCGCGACAGGGGGAGATGAGCAGTTCTTC
d_gene: TRBD2; j_gene: TRBJ2-1; abundance: few; v_gene: TRBV9; CDR3aa: CASSTSGGNYNEQFF; CDR3nt: TGTGCCAGCAGTACTAGCGGGGGAAACTACAATGAGCAGTTCTTC
d_gene: -; j_gene: TRBJ2-7; abundance: -; v_gene: TRBV6-2/TRBV6-3; CDR3aa: CASSYAGTTYEQYF; CDR3nt: TGTGCCAGCAGTTACGCGGGCACCACCTACGAGCAGTACTTC
d_gene: -; j_gene: TRBJ2-3; abundance: few; v_gene: TRBV12-3/TRBV12-4; CDR3aa: CASSFTRTYTDTQYF; CDR3nt: TGTGCCAGCAGTTTCACCCGGACTTACACAGATACGCAGTATTTT
d_gene: -; j_gene: TRBJ1-1; abundance: many; v_gene: TRBV4-1; CDR3aa: CASSQEGYTEAFF; CDR3nt: TGCGCCAGCAGCCAAGAGGGTTACACTGAAGCTTTCTTT
d_gene: TRBD2; j_gene: TRBJ2-5; abundance: -; v_gene: TRBV2; CDR3aa: CASSEERGLETQYF; CDR3nt: TGTGCCAGCAGTGAGGAGCGGGGGTTGGAGACCCAGTACTTC
d_gene: TRBD2; j_gene: TRBJ2-3; abundance: few; v_gene: TRBV27; CDR3aa: CASSSRAGSSTDTQYF; CDR3nt: TGTGCCAGCAGTTCCAGAGCGGGGAGTAGCACAGATACGCAGTATTTT
d_gene: -; j_gene: TRBJ1-1; abundance: few; v_gene: TRBV24-1; CDR3aa: CATRKGAEAFF; CDR3nt: TGTGCCACCAGAAAGGGGGCTGAAGCTTTCTTT
d_gene: -; j_gene: TRBJ1-3; abundance: few; v_gene: TRBV12-3/TRBV12-4; CDR3aa: CASRETGSGNTIYF; CDR3nt: TGTGCCAGCAGAGAAACAGGCTCTGGAAACACCATATATTTT
d_gene: -; j_gene: TRBJ1-2; abundance: medium-sized; v_gene: TRBV24-1; CDR3aa: CATSESGGDGYTF; CDR3nt: TGTGCCACCAGTGAGTCCGGGGGCGATGGCTACACCTTC
d_gene: TRBD2; j_gene: TRBJ2-1; abundance: many; v_gene: TRBV29-1; CDR3aa: CSVPAGGGEQFF; CDR3nt: TGCAGCGTGCCAGCGGGGGGTGGCGAGCAGTTCTTC
d_gene: -; j_gene: TRBJ1-6; abundance: few; v_gene: TRBV9; CDR3aa: CASSVDLGADSPLHF; CDR3nt: TGTGCCAGCAGTGTAGATCTGGGGGCTGATTCACCCCTCCACTTT
d_gene: TRBD1; j_gene: TRBJ2-6; abundance: -; v_gene: TRBV7-6; CDR3aa: CASTFGTGFSGANVLTF; CDR3nt: TGTGCCAGCACCTTTGGGACAGGCTTCTCTGGGGCCAACGTCCTGACTTTC
d_gene: TRBD2; j_gene: TRBJ2-1; abundance: many; v_gene: TRBV12-3/TRBV12-4; CDR3aa: CASSPRLAGQNNEQFF; CDR3nt: TGTGCCAGCAGTCCCAGACTAGCGGGGCAAAACAATGAGCAGTTCTTC
d_gene: TRBD2; j_gene: TRBJ2-2; abundance: many; v_gene: TRBV5-1; CDR3aa: CASSLVLAGNLNTGELFF; CDR3nt: TGCGCCAGCAGCTTGGTTCTAGCGGGCAACTTAAACACCGGGGAGCTGTTTTTT
d_gene: TRBD1; j_gene: TRBJ2-7; abundance: -; v_gene: TRBV2; CDR3aa: CASSNGQDSYEQYF; CDR3nt: TGTGCCAGCAGTAATGGACAGGACTCCTACGAGCAGTACTTC
d_gene: -; j_gene: TRBJ2-7; abundance: few; v_gene: TRBV9; CDR3aa: CASGPSETYEQYF; CDR3nt: TGTGCCAGTGGCCCCAGCGAGACCTACGAGCAGTACTTC
d_gene: TRBD1; j_gene: TRBJ1-2; abundance: many; v_gene: TRBV11-2; CDR3aa: CASSSGQGYGYTF; CDR3nt: TGTGCCAGCAGCTCCGGACAGGGTTATGGCTACACCTTC
d_gene: -; j_gene: TRBJ2-1; abundance: many; v_gene: TRBV4-1; CDR3aa: CASSQDSPNEQFF; CDR3nt: TGCGCCAGCAGCCAAGATAGCCCGAATGAGCAGTTCTTC
d_gene: -; j_gene: TRBJ2-2; abundance: -; v_gene: TRBV27; CDR3aa: CASSFHRESGTGELFF; CDR3nt: TGTGCCAGCAGTTTCCACAGGGAGAGTGGGACCGGGGAGCTGTTTTTT
d_gene: -; j_gene: TRBJ2-1; abundance: few; v_gene: TRBV7-9; CDR3aa: CAILDSTNYNEQFF; CDR3nt: TGTGCCATTTTAGACTCCACCAACTACAATGAGCAGTTCTTC
d_gene: -; j_gene: TRBJ2-4; abundance: few; v_gene: TRBV10-1; CDR3aa: CASSESTPDIQYF; CDR3nt: TGCGCCAGCAGTGAGTCGACTCCGGACATTCAGTACTTC
d_gene: -; j_gene: TRBJ1-5; abundance: few; v_gene: TRBV2; CDR3aa: CASSEEGNQPQHF; CDR3nt: TGTGCCAGCAGTGAAGAGGGAAATCAGCCCCAGCATTTT
d_gene: -; j_gene: TRBJ2-7; abundance: many; v_gene: TRBV4-1; CDR3aa: CASSQGSRGSYEQYF; CDR3nt: TGCGCCAGCAGCCAAGGGTCCAGGGGCTCCTACGAGCAGTACTTC
d_gene: -; j_gene: TRBJ2-1; abundance: -; v_gene: TRBV28; CDR3aa: CASSLIGGVYNEQFF; CDR3nt: TGTGCCAGCAGTTTAATAGGCGGGGTATACAATGAGCAGTTCTTC
d_gene: -; j_gene: TRBJ1-4; abundance: few; v_gene: TRBV7-8; CDR3aa: CASSLNPGNNEKLFF; CDR3nt: TGTGCCAGCAGCTTAAATCCGGGGAATAATGAAAAACTGTTTTTT
d_gene: TRBD2; j_gene: TRBJ2-3; abundance: -; v_gene: TRBV5-1; CDR3aa: CASSFRAGGPTDTQYF; CDR3nt: TGCGCCAGCAGCTTCAGAGCGGGGGGGCCGACAGATACGCAGTATTTT
d_gene: -; j_gene: TRBJ2-7; abundance: few; v_gene: TRBV27; CDR3aa: CASSLSVGNLIYEQYF; CDR3nt: TGTGCCAGCAGTTTATCCGTGGGGAATTTAATCTACGAGCAGTACTTC
d_gene: -; j_gene: TRBJ2-6; abundance: many; v_gene: TRBV12-3/TRBV12-4; CDR3aa: CASTPGVGGANVLTF; CDR3nt: TGTGCCAGCACCCCAGGGGTCGGTGGGGCCAACGTCCTGACTTTC
d_gene: -; j_gene: TRBJ2-1; abundance: many; v_gene: TRBV20-1; CDR3aa: CSARSPRIQYNEQFF; CDR3nt: TGCAGTGCTAGAAGCCCCCGGATTCAGTACAATGAGCAGTTCTTC
d_gene: -; j_gene: TRBJ2-1; abundance: few; v_gene: TRBV6-1; CDR3aa: CASTLKTDGYNEQFF; CDR3nt: TGTGCCAGCACATTGAAAACAGACGGATACAATGAGCAGTTCTTC